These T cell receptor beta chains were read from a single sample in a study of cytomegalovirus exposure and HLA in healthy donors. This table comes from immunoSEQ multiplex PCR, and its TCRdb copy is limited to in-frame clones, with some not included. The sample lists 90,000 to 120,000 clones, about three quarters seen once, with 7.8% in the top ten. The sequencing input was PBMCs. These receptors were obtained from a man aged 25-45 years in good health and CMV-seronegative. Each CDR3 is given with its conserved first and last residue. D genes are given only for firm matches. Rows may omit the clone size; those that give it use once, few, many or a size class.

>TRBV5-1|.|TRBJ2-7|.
CASSLGPAYEQYF
TGCGCCAGCAGCTTGGGCCCAGCCTACGAGCAGTACTTC
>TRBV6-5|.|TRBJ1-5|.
CASSYEAPPSNQPQHF
TGTGCCAGCAGTTACGAAGCACCTCCCAGCAATCAGCCCCAGCATTTT
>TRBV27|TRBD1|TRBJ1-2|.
CASSAGQGSGYTF
TGTGCCAGCAGTGCGGGACAGGGAAGTGGCTACACCTTC
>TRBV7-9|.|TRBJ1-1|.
CSSSDRRMNTEAFF
TGTTCCAGCAGCGACCGGAGAATGAACACTGAAGCTTTCTTT
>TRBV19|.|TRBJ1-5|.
CASSRSEAGGQPQHF
TGTGCCAGTAGTAGATCCGAGGCGGGTGGTCAGCCCCAGCATTTT
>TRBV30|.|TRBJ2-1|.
CAWSGQQNLHNEQFF
TGTGCCTGGAGTGGTCAACAAAATTTACACAATGAGCAGTTCTTC
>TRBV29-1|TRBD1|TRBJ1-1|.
CSVDRVGTEAFF
TGCAGCGTCGACAGGGTGGGCACTGAAGCTTTCTTT
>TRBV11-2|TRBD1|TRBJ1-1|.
CASSPAPIRTGQNTEAFF
TGTGCCAGCAGCCCAGCCCCGATAAGGACAGGGCAGAACACTGAAGCTTTCTTT
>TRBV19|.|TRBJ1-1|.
CASSTGGDPEAFF
TGTGCCAGTAGTACTGGGGGCGACCCTGAAGCTTTCTTT
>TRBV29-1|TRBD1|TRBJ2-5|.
CSAKDRGRIETQYF
TGCAGCGCCAAGGACAGGGGGCGGATTGAGACCCAGTACTTC
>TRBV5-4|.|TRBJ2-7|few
CASSPPLAPNYEQYF
TGTGCCAGCAGCCCGCCTCTAGCGCCGAACTACGAGCAGTACTTC
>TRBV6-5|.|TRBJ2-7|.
CASSPRIARYEQYF
TGTGCCAGCAGTCCCAGAATAGCCCGCTACGAGCAGTACTTC
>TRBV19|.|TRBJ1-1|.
CASSTPTANTEAFF
TGTGCCAGTAGTACGCCGACAGCGAACACTGAAGCTTTCTTT
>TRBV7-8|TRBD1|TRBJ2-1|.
CASSFRETGGSAGSYNEQFF
TGTGCCAGCAGCTTCCGAGAGACAGGGGGTTCCGCGGGCTCCTACAATGAGCAGTTCTTC
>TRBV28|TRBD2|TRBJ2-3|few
CASLLDGRTLRGQYF
TGTGCCAGCCTCTTGGACGGGAGGACACTACGTGGGCAGTATTTT
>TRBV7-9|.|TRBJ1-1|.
CASSLSGGATEAFF
TGTGCCAGCAGCTTATCTGGGGGGGCCACTGAAGCTTTCTTT
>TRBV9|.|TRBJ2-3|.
CASSALGGHNTDTQYF
TGTGCCAGCAGCGCCTTAGGGGGACACAACACAGATACGCAGTATTTT